This T cell receptor (beta chain) was profiled in a study of blood T cells in healthy people across ages. With a J-beta primer mix and a sample-barcoded 5' primer, a second PCR ran roughly 6 to 12 cycles. TCRdb reanalysed the 5' RACE reads using MiXCR and keeps one entry per CDR3 protein. Among approximately 800,000 distinct CDR3 sequences listed, around 25% were seen once. These data were likewise used in another study, on T cells of mothers and their children. From that report: Barcodes for each sample and 2-4 random nucleotides were added by the M1S primer used in the second PCR. The analysis detected no persistent microchimeric T cell clones.

The receptor comes from a boy younger than 18 in good health. The sample consisted of blood.

The CDR3 reads CASKGASGAYEQYF. In DNA form, the CDR3 reads TGTGCCAGCAAAGGGGCTAGCGGAGCCTACGAGCAGTACTTC. This chain uses TRBV28 with TRBJ2-7, with 7 bases fitting TRBD2. Per the germline V gene, CDR1 is MDHEN and CDR2 is SYDVKM. The V gene end was trimmed by 7 bases and the J gene end by 2 bases; junction bases not matched to a gene: 8. The CDR3 runs 14 residues. Together with reference TRBV28 and TRBJ2-7, the CDR3 gives the full variable domain: DVKVTQSSRYLVKRTGEKVFLECVQDMDHENMFWYRQDPGLGLRLIYFSYDVKMKEKGDIPEGYSVSREKKERFSLILESASTNQTSMYLCASKGASGAYEQYFGPGTRLTVT.